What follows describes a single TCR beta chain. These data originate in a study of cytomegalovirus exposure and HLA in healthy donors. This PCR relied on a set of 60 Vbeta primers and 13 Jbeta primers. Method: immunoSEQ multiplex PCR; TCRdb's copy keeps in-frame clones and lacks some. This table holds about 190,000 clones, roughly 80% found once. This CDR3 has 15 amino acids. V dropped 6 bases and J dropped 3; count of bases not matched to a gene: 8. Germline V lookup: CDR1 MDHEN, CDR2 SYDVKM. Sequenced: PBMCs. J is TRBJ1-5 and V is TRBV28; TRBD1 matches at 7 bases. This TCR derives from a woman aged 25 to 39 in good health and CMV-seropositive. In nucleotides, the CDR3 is TGTGCCAGCAGCCTCCGGGACAGAGACAATCAGCCCCAGCATTTT. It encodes CASSLRDRDNQPQHF.